Below are 26 T cell receptor beta chains sequenced from a single sample in a study of glioma-infiltrating T cells. Amplification of TCR alpha and beta CDR3 regions from RNA used iRepertoire nested multiplex PCR. TCRdb fed the multiplex PCR reads into MiXCR, producing one record per CDR3 protein. Altogether 150,000 to 200,000 distinct CDR3 sequences are present, around 40% being singletons, with the ten largest covering roughly 5.2%. Sequencing used glioma tissue, nonneoplastic brain tissue, or PBMCs (not recorded which). These receptors originate from a human donor with low-grade glioma or glioblastoma, undergoing nonglioma brain surgery, or in good health (not recorded which).

This clonotype appeared a few times. Since a much larger clone is just one base distant, this may be a read error. The chain recombines TRBV6-1 with TRBJ2-3; D gene unclear. The CDR3 is made up of 13 amino acids. In germline, CDR1 is MNHNS, CDR2 SASEGT. The CDR3 spells CASSEWSIDTQCF. The CDR3 nucleotides read TGTGCCAGCAGCGAGTGGTCCATAGATACGCAGTGTTTT.

Concerning this clonotype itself: The germline gene is not matched at one end of the junction; a read error may be the cause. V gene TRBV7-2 combines with J gene TRBJ2-7; perhaps TRBD1 as D (6 bases). Germline V lookup: CDR1 SGHTA, CDR2 FQGNSA. The length of the CDR3 is 14 residues. CDR3 nucleotides: TGTGCCAGCGGACTTACAGGGAGACCCTACGAGCAGTACTTT. Encoded protein: CASGLTGRPYEQYF.

The chain joins TRBV3-1 to TRBJ1-5; the D is unclear. Germline V gene lookup returns CDR1 LGHDT and CDR2 YNNKEL (reference sequence). The ends were cut back, 2 bases at V and 4 bases at J, with 12 bases in the middle. The CDR3 contains 15 residues. The DNA of the CDR3 is TGTGCCAGCAGCCAATCCCAGAGTACTAATCAGCCCCAGCATTTT. Protein: CASSQSQSTNQPQHF.

Points on this clonotype: One base away lies a much larger clone, so this may be a sequencing read error. The chain recombines TRBV4-2 with TRBJ2-3; D is undetermined. The CDR3 spans 13 residues. In germline, CDR1 is LGHNA, CDR2 YNFKEQ. In nucleotides, the CDR3 is TGTGCCAGCACCCAAGATCGTCGGAGCCCGCAGTATTTT. Its translation is CASTQDRRSPQYF.

Concerning this clonotype itself: One base away lies a much larger clone, so this may be a sequencing read error. The gene calls are TRBV25-1 and TRBJ2-1; unclear D gene. CDR1 MGHDK and CDR2 SYGVNS come from the germline V gene. The CDR3 totals 13 residues. CDR3 residues: CASSEWAGNEEFF. The CDR3 bases are TGTGCCAGCAGTGAATGGGCCGGAAATGAGGAGTTCTTC.

Points on this clonotype: A much larger clone differs by one base, so this may be a read error. The chain is built from TRBV2 and TRBJ2-3; unclear D gene. Trimming took off 3 bases at V and 4 bases at J, with 17 bases between the two ends. CDR3 size: 16 residues. Germline assignment: CDR1 SNHLY and CDR2 FYNNEI. The CDR3 DNA reads TGTGCCAGCAGTGATAGAAGCATTTTGGGCGCAGATACGCAGTATTTT. Protein product: CASSDRSILGADTQYF.

Notes on this clonotype: It may be a read error: a sequence one base away is much more abundant. The chain employs TRBV7-2 and TRBJ1-6, with unresolved D. Germline V gene lookup returns CDR1 SGHTA and CDR2 FQGNSA. The CDR3 loop spans 15 amino acids. Trimming shortened V by 0 bases and J by 6 bases, and 9 bases separated the two germline ends. Written as DNA, the CDR3 is TGTGCCAGCAGCTTAGCGTCTAATCTTAATTCACCCCTCCACTTT. It encodes CASSLASNLNSPLHF.

As for this clonotype: A much more abundant neighbour one base away suggests this may be a read error. The chain combines TRBV2 with TRBJ1-5; tentative D call: TRBD1 (5 bases). The V gene lost 7 bases and the J gene lost 2 bases, with 15 bases spanning the gap. CDR1 and CDR2 from the germline V gene are SNHLY and FYNNEI. The CDR3 loop spans 15 amino acids. The CDR3 loop is CASTESLGGNQPQHF. The CDR3 nucleotides read TGTGCCAGCACTGAGTCCCTGGGGGGCAATCAGCCCCAGCATTTT.

The V gene is TRBV19, the J gene TRBJ1-1, with D possibly matching TRBD1 (5 bases). V gave up 0 bases and J gave up 1 base, with 12 bases separating them. The CDR3 sequence is 16 residues long. In germline, CDR1 is LNHDA, CDR2 SQIVND (reference sequence). CDR3 sequence reads: CASSIEGRVQNTEAFF. In DNA, the CDR3 is TGTGCCAGTAGTATAGAAGGCAGGGTTCAGAACACTGAAGCTTTCTTT.

The CDR3 loop is CASSKGTGGHNEQFF. The CDR3 DNA follows: TGTGCCAGCAGCAAGGGGACAGGGGGTCACAATGAGCAGTTCTTC. The rearrangement uses TRBV7-2 and TRBJ2-1; 11 nucleotides line up with TRBD1. Trimming cost V 5 bases and J 5 bases; bases outside gene matches: 5. CDR3 length equals 15 residues. Looked up from germline, CDR1 is SGHTA and CDR2 is FQGNSA.

A note on this clonotype: One junction end disagrees with the germline gene, perhaps due to a read error. This sequence joins TRBV5-1 and TRBJ1-3; no clear D. Germline CDR1 SGHRS, CDR2 YFSETQ. CDR3 length: 14 residues. DNA for the CDR3: TGCGCCAGCAGCTTGCGGGGATCTGGAGACACCATATATTTT. Its protein product is CASSLRGSGDTIYF.

This clonotype was detected ten times or more. V gene TRBV7-6 combines with J gene TRBJ1-2; D ambiguous. V shed 4 bases and J shed 4 bases, with 16 bases lying between them. Germline-derived CDR1 and CDR2 are SGHVS and FNYEAQ. The CDR3 loop spans 15 amino acids. The DNA for the CDR3 is TGTGCCAGCAGCTCGGATTCATTTTCGGGCTATGGCTACACCTTC. Its protein product is CASSSDSFSGYGYTF.

This clonotype has ten or more counts. The rearrangement links TRBV27 to TRBJ2-1, with D possibly being TRBD1 (5 bases). CDR3 length equals 17 residues. Trimming took off 3 bases at V and 4 bases at J, with 19 bases between the two ends. The V gene's germline CDR1 is MNHEY and CDR2 SMNVEV (reference sequence). The CDR3: CASSFTGGAGPYNEQFF. The CDR3 DNA reads as TGTGCCAGCAGTTTTACCGGTGGGGCAGGCCCATACAATGAGCAGTTCTTC.

The rearrangement joins TRBV7-8 to TRBJ2-7; weak D call: TRBD1 (5 bases). Germline assignment: CDR1 SGHVS and CDR2 FQNEAQ. Trimming cost V 4 bases and J 7 bases, with 26 bases left between them. This CDR3 spans 17 amino acids. CDR3 DNA sequence: TGTGCCAGCAGCTCCTCGAATAGGGGCCTAGGTTATTTTGAGCAGTACTTC. Encoded protein: CASSSSNRGLGYFEQYF.

In the case of this clonotype: The conserved phenylalanine or tryptophan is not found at the CDR3 terminus, so this likely reflects a read error. The chain has TRBV27 and TRBJ2-1; 7 bases agree with TRBD2. The germline gives CDR1 MNHEY, CDR2 SMNVEV (reference sequence). The CDR3 sequence is 15 residues long. The V and J ends lost 6 bases and 4 bases, in that order; junction bases with no gene match: 9. As DNA, the CDR3 is TGTGCCAGCAGCCAGACTAGCTGGGCGTACAATGAGCAGTTCTCC. Translated: CASSQTSWAYNEQFS.

On this clonotype: A much larger clonotype is one base distant, so this may be a read error. This chain uses TRBV7-6 with TRBJ2-1; TRBD2 aligns across 7 bases. The CDR3 runs 13 residues. Germline-derived CDR1 and CDR2 are SGHVS and FNYEAQ. The CDR3 sequence is CARSSLGGIEQFF. For the CDR3, the DNA is TGTGCCAGAAGCTCCCTGGGAGGGATTGAGCAGTTCTTC.

As for this clonotype: A much larger clone differs by one base, so this may be a read error. V gene TRBV28 combines with J gene TRBJ2-1, with 10 bases identical to TRBD2. Per germline, CDR1 MDHEN and CDR2 SYDVKM. The CDR3 is made up of 15 amino acids. Unmatched junction bases numbered 6, after V lost 3 bases and J lost 7 bases. The CDR3 sequence is CASSFASGRGNEQFF. The CDR3 bases are TGTGCCAGCAGTTTCGCTAGCGGGAGAGGGAATGAGCAGTTCTTC. Using reference TRBV28 and TRBJ2-1 for the parts outside the CDR3, the full variable domain is DVKVTQSSRYLVKRTGEKVFLECVQDMDHENMFWYRQDPGLGLRLIYFSYDVKMKEKGDIPEGYSVSREKKERFSLILESASTNQTSMYLCASSFASGRGNEQFFGPGTRLTVL.

In its sample, this clonotype was seen a few times. The CDR3 sequence is CASRLSGANVLTF. Here the CDR3 DNA reads TGTGCCAGCAGACTTTCTGGGGCCAACGTCCTGACTTTC. The chain couples TRBV28 to TRBJ2-6; D unresolved. Germline V gene sequence: CDR1 MDHEN, CDR2 SYDVKM. The CDR3 totals 13 residues. Trimming took 6 bases from V and 1 from J, leaving 4 bases between them.

This clonotype was seen many times. The V call is TRBV19, the J call TRBJ2-1, with TRBD2 matching 9 bases. Trimming removed 5 bases from V and 7 bases from J; junction bases left unmatched: 9. Per germline, CDR1 LNHDA and CDR2 SQIVND (reference sequence). CDR3 size: 15 residues. CDR3 nucleotides: TGTGCCAGTAGTTCACGACTAGCGGTTCGTAATGAGCAGTTCTTC. Encoded protein: CASSSRLAVRNEQFF.

This clonotype came up once. The V and J genes are TRBV20-1 and TRBJ2-1; D may match TRBD1 or TRBD2 (5 bases each). From germline, CDR1 is DFQATT and CDR2 SNEGSKA (reference sequence). This CDR3 has 14 amino acids. Between the trimmed V and J ends, which lost 6 bases and 8 bases, there was a span of 20 bases. The CDR3 is CSAINGTLSYEQFF. The DNA of the CDR3 is TGCAGTGCCATAAACGGGACCCTCTCCTATGAGCAGTTCTTC.

This clonotype was seen repeatedly, ten times or more. This chain uses TRBV20-1 with TRBJ1-1; D not resolved. Trimming removed 6 bases from V and 7 bases from J, with 12 bases in between. The germline CDR1 and CDR2 sequences are DFQATT and SNEGSKA (reference sequence). This CDR3 contains 11 residues. This chain's CDR3 is CSALGQREAFF. CDR3 sequence (DNA): TGCAGTGCACTAGGGCAACGTGAAGCTTTCTTT.

Here the CDR3 reads CASRAYAGRLDGYTF. The CDR3 bases are TGTGCCAGCAGAGCTTATGCGGGACGGCTCGATGGCTACACCTTC. The chain recombines TRBV27 with TRBJ1-2, with D possibly matching TRBD1 (5 bases). The CDR3 sequence is 15 residues long. Germline assignment: CDR1 MNHEY and CDR2 SMNVEV (reference sequence). The germline V and J ends were trimmed by 6 bases and 6 bases, with 20 bases remaining between them.

Notes on this clonotype: One base away lies a much larger clone, so this may be a sequencing read error. The rearrangement uses TRBV7-2 and TRBJ2-3; 8 bases line up with TRBD1. This CDR3 has 14 amino acids. The trim removed 5 bases at V and 7 bases at J, leaving 8 bases unmatched. Germline V gives CDR1 SGHTA, CDR2 FQGNSA. The CDR3 protein is CASSPDRALHTQYF. CDR3 nucleotide sequence: TGTGCCAGCAGCCCGGACAGGGCCTTGCATACGCAGTATTTT.

The J gene is TRBJ2-7, the V gene TRBV20-1; tentatively, D is TRBD1 or TRBD2 (5 bases each). Looked up from germline, CDR1 is DFQATT and CDR2 is SNEGSKA (reference sequence). The CDR3 contains 14 residues. Trimming pared 7 bases from V and 2 bases from J, leaving 18 bases between. The CDR3: CSVQLGTVTYEQYF. The CDR3 region has the DNA TGCAGTGTTCAACTCGGGACGGTTACCTACGAGCAGTACTTC.

This clonotype was seen just once. This may arise from a read error, as a much more abundant clone is one base away. This rearrangement joins TRBV20-1 to TRBJ2-7; possible D gene TRBD2, 5 bases. The CDR3 runs to 13 residues. Trimming removed 4 bases at V and 6 bases at J, with 16 bases between. CDR1 and CDR2 (germline): DFQATT, SNEGSKA (reference sequence). DNA of the CDR3: TGCAGTGCTACGACCCTGGCGGGCGGCGAGCAGTACTTC. Translating it yields CSATTLAGGEQYF.

This chain joins TRBV27 and TRBJ1-6, with 7 bases matching TRBD1. CDR1 and CDR2 from the germline V gene are MNHEY and SMNVEV (reference sequence). V shed 9 bases and J 7 bases; nucleotides not matched to a gene: 15. This CDR3 is 16 amino acids long. The CDR3 loop is CARSARDSSSNSPLHF. The CDR3 DNA reads TGTGCCAGAAGTGCGCGGGACAGCTCTTCCAATTCACCCCTCCACTTT.